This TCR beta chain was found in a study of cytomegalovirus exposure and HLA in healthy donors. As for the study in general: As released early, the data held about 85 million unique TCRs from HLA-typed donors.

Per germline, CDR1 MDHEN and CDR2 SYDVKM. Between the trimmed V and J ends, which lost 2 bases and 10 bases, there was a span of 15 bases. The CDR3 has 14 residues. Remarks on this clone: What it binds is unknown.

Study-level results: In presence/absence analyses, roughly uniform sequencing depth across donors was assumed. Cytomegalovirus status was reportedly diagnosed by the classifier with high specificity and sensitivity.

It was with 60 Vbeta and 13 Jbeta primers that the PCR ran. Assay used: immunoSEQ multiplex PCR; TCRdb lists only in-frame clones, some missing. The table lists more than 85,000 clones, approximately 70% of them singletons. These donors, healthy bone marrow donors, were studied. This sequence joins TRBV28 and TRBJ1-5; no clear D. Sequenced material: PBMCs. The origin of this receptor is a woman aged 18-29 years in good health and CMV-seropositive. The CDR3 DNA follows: TGTGCCAGCAGTTTAGGGCGGGGAGAGGGTCCCCAGCATTTT. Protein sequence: CASSLGRGEGPQHF.